A single sample is the source of the 31 T cell receptor beta chains below, sequenced in a study of T cell repertoires in cytomegalovirus infection. TCRdb reprocessed the reads with MiXCR, giving one entry per CDR3 protein. The repertoire includes about 80,000 distinct CDR3 sequences, approximately 3.7% of them detected once, and under 5.5% sits in the top ten. Sequencing input: PBMCs. These receptors all come from a human donor in good health (CMV status not recorded). Some clones in this sample may be carry-over from other donors' samples.

This clonotype was found many times. This chain uses TRBV27 with TRBJ1-6, with D tentatively TRBD1 (5 bases). CDR1 and CDR2 from the germline V gene are MNHEY and SMNVEV (reference sequence). V lost 3 bases to trimming and J lost 6 bases, with 9 bases between them. This CDR3 region has 14 residues. The CDR3 bases are TGTGCCAGCAGTTTTCAGACAGCTAATTCACCCCTCCACTTT. The encoded protein is CASSFQTANSPLHF.

This clonotype was counted at least ten times. The chain joins TRBV19 to TRBJ1-2; D is uncertain. There are 17 residues in the CDR3. The V and J ends lost 6 bases and 0 bases respectively, with 20 bases between them. The germline V gene has CDR1 LNHDA and CDR2 SQIVND (reference sequence). CDR3 amino acids: CASSIAPEREANYGYTF. CDR3 DNA: TGTGCCAGTAGCATCGCTCCAGAGAGGGAAGCTAACTATGGCTACACCTTC.

This clonotype was seen ten or more times. The genes are TRBV6-5 and TRBJ2-7, with D tentatively TRBD1 or TRBD2 (5 bases each). V lost 2 bases to trimming and J lost 5 bases, with 19 bases between them. Per germline, CDR1 MNHEY and CDR2 SVGAGI. CDR3 length: 16 amino acids. The CDR3 region is CASSYRGTGLVNEQYF. Here the CDR3 DNA reads TGTGCCAGCAGTTACAGGGGCACGGGGTTAGTTAACGAGCAGTACTTC.

This clonotype came up many times. The V call is TRBV12-3 or TRBV12-4, the J call TRBJ1-5, with D hard to call. The V gene lost 1 base and the J gene lost 5 bases, with 9 bases spanning the gap. This CDR3 has 14 amino acids. The CDR3 loop is CASSLGQAYQPQHF. Here the CDR3 DNA reads TGTGCCAGCAGTTTAGGGCAGGCGTATCAGCCCCAGCATTTT.

This clonotype was observed many times. The chain has TRBV27 and TRBJ1-5; D not resolved. Per the germline V gene, CDR1 is MNHEY and CDR2 is SMNVEV (reference sequence). CDR3 length equals 15 residues. V was cut by 6 bases and J by 0 bases, with 12 bases left in between. The CDR3: CASSPASDSNQPQHF. In DNA form, the CDR3 reads TGTGCCAGCAGCCCCGCGTCAGATAGCAATCAGCCCCAGCATTTT.

This clonotype was counted ten times or more. The chain joins TRBV18 to TRBJ1-1; no firm D call. The length of the CDR3 is 14 residues. Trimming took off 6 bases at V and 0 bases at J, with 11 bases between the two ends. The germline V gene encodes CDR1 KGHSH and CDR2 LQKENI. CDR3 loop: CASSESLMNTEAFF. DNA for the CDR3: TGTGCCAGCTCGGAGAGCTTGATGAACACTGAAGCTTTCTTT.

This clonotype was observed at least ten times. The chain recombines TRBV12-3 or TRBV12-4 with TRBJ1-1; D remains unclear. V was clipped by 2 bases and J by 7 bases, with 8 bases between them. The CDR3 has 12 residues. The CDR3 DNA is TGTGCCAGCAGTTTAAGGGAAATTGAAGCTTTCTTT. Its translation is CASSLREIEAFF.

This clonotype was found many times. This chain uses TRBV20-1 with TRBJ1-6, with TRBD1 identical over 9 bases. The CDR3 sequence is 14 residues long. Looked up from germline, CDR1 is DFQATT and CDR2 is SNEGSKA (reference sequence). Trimming took 5 bases from V and 13 from J; bases not matched to a gene: 12. CDR3 in amino acids: CSAHFTGGASPLHF. The CDR3 bases are TGCAGTGCTCACTTTACAGGGGGCGCGTCTCCCCTCCACTTT.

The chain has TRBV6-5 and TRBJ2-7, with TRBD1 matching 7 bases. V was pared by 6 bases and J by 5 bases, with 10 bases of the junction left unmatched. The CDR3 is 14 residues long. Germline CDR1 and CDR2: MNHEY and SVGAGI. The CDR3 reads CASSPRDRANEQYF. CDR3 nucleotide sequence: TGTGCCAGCAGCCCTAGGGACAGAGCCAACGAGCAGTACTTC.

This clonotype was counted many times. The J gene is TRBJ2-1, the V gene TRBV7-8, with TRBD1 identical over 9 bases. With 3 bases clipped from V and 2 bases from J, the junction kept 2 bases outside the gene matches. Germline CDR1 reads SGHVS; CDR2 reads FQNEAQ. The CDR3 sequence is 15 residues long. The CDR3 spells CASSLGTGPYNEQFF. CDR3 nucleotide sequence: TGTGCCAGCAGCTTGGGGACAGGGCCCTACAATGAGCAGTTCTTC.

This clonotype was counted ten times or more. The chain uses TRBV10-3 and TRBJ2-5; D gene uncertain. Deletions cut 7 bases from V and 3 bases from J, with 12 bases between. Germline V gene sequence: CDR1 ENHRY, CDR2 SYGVKD. The CDR3 consists of 13 residues. CDR3 sequence reads: CAIKRFWEETQYF. The CDR3, as DNA: TGTGCCATCAAGAGGTTTTGGGAAGAGACCCAGTACTTC.

This clonotype was observed many times. The chain has TRBV19 and TRBJ1-1, with D perhaps matching TRBD1 (5 bases). Trimming cost V 4 bases and J 4 bases, with 16 bases left between them. CDR1 and CDR2 from the germline V gene are LNHDA and SQIVND (reference sequence). The CDR3 has 15 residues. The CDR3 nucleotides are TGTGCCAGTAGTAGAGGAGACAGCTTAGGCACTGAAGCTTTCTTT. As protein: CASSRGDSLGTEAFF. Drawing the rest from reference TRBV19 and TRBJ1-1, the complete variable domain is DGGITQSPKYLFRKEGQNVTLSCEQNLNHDAMYWYRQDPGQGLRLIYYSQIVNDFQKGDIAEGYSVSREKKESFPLTVTSAQKNPTAFYLCASSRGDSLGTEAFFGQGTRLTVV.

This clonotype was observed many times. This chain links TRBV7-2 with TRBJ2-2; 9 positions match TRBD2. CDR1 is SGHTA and CDR2 is FQGNSA in the germline V gene. The CDR3 contains 16 residues. V trimming: 1 base; J trimming: 4 bases; junction bases outside the gene matches: 4. CDR3 sequence reads: CASSLEAGGPTGELFF. The CDR3 DNA is TGTGCCAGCAGCTTAGAGGCGGGGGGGCCCACCGGGGAGCTGTTTTTT.

This clonotype was counted at least ten times. V is TRBV7-2 and J is TRBJ1-6, with D hard to call. The CDR3 sequence is 13 residues long. CDR1 is SGHTA, CDR2 FQGNSA, per germline. Trimming pared 3 bases from V and 13 bases from J, leaving 13 bases between. As DNA, the CDR3 is TGTGCCAGCAGCTTTAACCTCGGACGGCCCCTCCACTTT. This translates into CASSFNLGRPLHF.

This clonotype has at least ten counts. The chain couples TRBV7-2 to TRBJ2-1, with D possibly being TRBD1 or TRBD2 (5 bases each). The germline V gene has CDR1 SGHTA and CDR2 FQGNSA. The CDR3 is made up of 17 amino acids. With 8 bases removed from V and 2 bases from J, the gap between germline ends came to 22 bases. CDR3 sequence reads: CASVGDPASAAYNEQFF. In DNA, the CDR3 is TGTGCCAGCGTAGGGGACCCTGCGAGCGCCGCCTACAATGAGCAGTTCTTC.

This clonotype was seen ten or more times. The chain couples TRBV6-2 or TRBV6-3 to TRBJ2-7; D is unclear. The CDR3 contains 13 residues. CDR1 and CDR2 (germline): MNHEY, SVGEGT. Trimming removed 4 bases at V and 0 bases at J, with 7 bases between. CDR3 in amino acids: CASSFLPSYEQYF. The CDR3 bases are TGTGCCAGCAGTTTTCTTCCCTCCTACGAGCAGTACTTC.

This clonotype has at least ten counts. The chain joins TRBV20-1 to TRBJ2-3; D not certain. The V and J ends lost 0 bases and 0 bases respectively, with 10 bases between them. CDR1 and CDR2 from the germline V gene are DFQATT and SNEGSKA (reference sequence). This CDR3 is 15 amino acids long. The CDR3 DNA sequence: TGCAGTGCTAGAGATCCCCTAGTGAGCACAGATACGCAGTATTTT. Its translation: CSARDPLVSTDTQYF.

This clonotype was seen at least ten times. The genes are TRBV28 and TRBJ1-5; D is undetermined. V lost 3 bases and J lost 2, with 20 bases in between. This CDR3 is built from 18 residues. From germline, CDR1 is MDHEN and CDR2 SYDVKM. The CDR3 DNA sequence: TGTGCCAGCAGTTTCTTCGTCAGAGTGAGGGTTGGCAATCAGCCCCAGCATTTT. Translating it yields CASSFFVRVRVGNQPQHF.

This clonotype was counted at least ten times. V and J are TRBV4-3 and TRBJ1-6; D is unclear. The CDR3 extends over 14 amino acids. V was shortened by 3 bases and J by 10 bases, with 13 bases between the two germline ends. Germline CDR1 is LGHNA and CDR2 is YSLEER. CDR3 nucleotides: TGCGCCAGCAGCCAGGACGGTACGCGGTCACCCCTCCACTTT. Translation: CASSQDGTRSPLHF.

Many counts were recorded for this clonotype. The rearrangement joins TRBV5-4 to TRBJ1-1, with no clear D. CDR1 is SGHNT and CDR2 is YYREEE in the germline V gene (reference sequence). This CDR3 has 16 amino acids. Trimming took 4 bases from V and 1 from J, leaving 17 bases between them. The CDR3 protein is CASSRVAGSGNTEAFF. CDR3 nucleotide sequence: TGTGCCAGCAGCAGAGTAGCGGGCAGCGGGAACACTGAAGCTTTCTTT.

This clonotype was seen many times. V usage is TRBV7-9 and J usage is TRBJ1-1; D is possibly TRBD1 (5 bases). The ends were cut back, 3 bases at V and 2 bases at J, with 10 bases in the middle. There are 14 residues in the CDR3. Looked up from germline, CDR1 is SEHNR and CDR2 is FQNEAQ (reference sequence). The CDR3: CASSFPWGNTEAFF. The CDR3 bases are TGTGCCAGCAGCTTCCCGTGGGGCAACACTGAAGCTTTCTTT.

This clonotype was counted ten times or more. The chain recombines TRBV28 with TRBJ2-1; D might be TRBD1 (5 bases). Germline V gene lookup returns CDR1 MDHEN and CDR2 SYDVKM. V lost 7 bases and J 2 bases, leaving 15 bases between the germline ends. CDR3 length: 15 residues. CDR3 nucleotide sequence: TGTGCCAGCAACATCCGGACACCCCCCTACAATGAGCAGTTCTTC. Its protein is CASNIRTPPYNEQFF.

Many counts were recorded for this clonotype. This chain links TRBV28 with TRBJ1-3, with a weak D call TRBD1 (5 bases). Trimming pared 5 bases from V and 3 bases from J, leaving 11 bases between. This CDR3 comprises 14 residues. In germline, CDR1 is MDHEN, CDR2 SYDVKM. Here the CDR3 reads CASSRQRNGNTIYF. Here the CDR3 DNA reads TGTGCCAGCAGTAGACAGCGAAATGGAAACACCATATATTTT. Together with reference TRBV28 and TRBJ1-3, the CDR3 gives the full variable domain: DVKVTQSSRYLVKRTGEKVFLECVQDMDHENMFWYRQDPGLGLRLIYFSYDVKMKEKGDIPEGYSVSREKKERFSLILESASTNQTSMYLCASSRQRNGNTIYFGEGSWLTVV.

In its sample, this clonotype was seen many times. This chain joins TRBV12-3 or TRBV12-4 and TRBJ1-2, with D uncertain. The V and J ends lost 4 bases and 8 bases respectively, with 11 bases between them. The CDR3 has 12 amino acids. The CDR3 DNA sequence: TGTGCCAGCAGTTCACCGGTCGGGGGCTACACCTTC. This gives the protein CASSSPVGGYTF.

This clonotype was picked up many times. The chain has TRBV7-2 and TRBJ2-5; D perhaps matches TRBD2 (5 bases). Deletions cut 4 bases from V and 2 bases from J, with 14 bases between. The germline CDR1 and CDR2 sequences are SGHTA and FQGNSA. The CDR3 length is 15 residues. The CDR3 region is CASSSVGRRQETQYF. The CDR3 nucleotides read TGTGCCAGCAGCTCCGTCGGACGGAGGCAAGAGACCCAGTACTTC. Together with reference TRBV7-2 and TRBJ2-5, the CDR3 gives the full variable domain: GAGVSQSPSNKVTEKGKDVELRCDPISGHTALYWYRQSLGQGLEFLIYFQGNSAPDKSGLPSDRFSAERTGGSVSTLTIQRTQQEDSAVYLCASSSVGRRQETQYFGPGTRLLVL.

This clonotype was found many times. The chain couples TRBV27 to TRBJ2-3; D is perhaps TRBD1 (5 bases). CDR3 size: 15 residues. The ends were cut back, 10 bases at V and 4 bases at J, with 21 bases in the middle. Looked up from germline, CDR1 is MNHEY and CDR2 is SMNVEV (reference sequence). CDR3 nucleotide sequence: TGTGCCACCCAGCCGGGCAGGGTATCTTCAGATACGCAGTATTTT. It encodes CATQPGRVSSDTQYF.

This chain joins TRBV7-2 and TRBJ1-5; 7 bases align to TRBD1. V shed 4 bases and J 0 bases; nucleotides not matched to a gene: 6. The CDR3 covers 16 residues. The germline V gene has CDR1 SGHTA and CDR2 FQGNSA. The CDR3 DNA is TGTGCCAGCAGCTCAGGGACAGCGTATAGCAATCAGCCCCAGCATTTT. It is translated as CASSSGTAYSNQPQHF.

This clonotype was picked up many times. The chain is built from TRBV7-8 and TRBJ2-7, with D tentatively TRBD2 (7 bases). Germline CDR1 reads SGHVS; CDR2 reads FQNEAQ. Trimming removed 4 bases at V and 2 bases at J, with 12 bases between. This CDR3 contains 14 residues. CDR3 bases: TGTGCCAGCAGCTCAGACGGGGGGCCCTACGAGCAGTACTTC. This encodes CASSSDGGPYEQYF.

This clonotype came up many times. This chain links TRBV12-3 or TRBV12-4 with TRBJ1-4; D possibly corresponds to TRBD1 (5 bases). The CDR3 runs 16 residues. Trimming took off 2 bases at V and 8 bases at J, with 18 bases between the two ends. CDR3 loop: CASSLPGRATSEKLFF. The DNA for the CDR3 is TGTGCCAGCAGTTTACCAGGGAGGGCGACTTCCGAAAAACTGTTTTTT.

This clonotype was recorded at least ten times. The chain employs TRBV7-2 and TRBJ1-2; no clear D. This CDR3 comprises 13 residues. The V gene's germline CDR1 is SGHTA and CDR2 FQGNSA. Trimming stripped 3 bases from V and 7 bases from J, with 12 bases between. CDR3 DNA: TGTGCCAGCAGCTTCTACCAAGATCCTGGCTACACCTTC. It encodes CASSFYQDPGYTF. Combining the CDR3 with reference TRBV7-2 and TRBJ1-2 gives the whole variable domain GAGVSQSPSNKVTEKGKDVELRCDPISGHTALYWYRQSLGQGLEFLIYFQGNSAPDKSGLPSDRFSAERTGGSVSTLTIQRTQQEDSAVYLCASSFYQDPGYTFGSGTRLTVV.

This clonotype was seen many times. This chain uses TRBV7-2 with TRBJ2-3, with D possibly being TRBD2 (6 bases). Trimming removed 0 bases from V and 1 base from J, with 11 bases in between. CDR1 is SGHTA, CDR2 FQGNSA, per germline. The CDR3 is made up of 16 amino acids. DNA of the CDR3: TGTGCCAGCAGCTTAGCGGGGGGTACCGGCACAGATACGCAGTATTTT. Translation: CASSLAGGTGTDTQYF.